A single sample is the source of the 31 T cell receptor beta chains below, sequenced in a study of blood T cell repertoires in COVID-19. TCRdb's table, derived via immunoSEQ multiplex PCR, lists solely in-frame clones and lacks some. In the table there are about 150,000 clones, 86% of which are singletons. Input material: PBMCs or T cells enriched from blood (not recorded which). The receptors stem from a man aged 50 or older who had recovered from COVID-19.

The chain combines TRBV4-2 with TRBJ2-7, with TRBD1 matching over 7 bases. The germline V gene has CDR1 LGHNA and CDR2 YNFKEQ. The CDR3 loop spans 16 amino acids. J lost 3 bases, V lost 0 bases, and 8 bases had no gene match. For the CDR3, the DNA is TGTGCCAGCAGCCAAGATCGTGGGACAGCCTTCTACGAGCAGTACGTC. It translates to CASSQDRGTAFYEQYV.

The chain is built from TRBV12-3 or TRBV12-4 and TRBJ2-3; D uncertain. This CDR3 comprises 12 residues. The V end lost 5 bases, the J end lost 0 bases, and 3 bases lay between the germline ends. CDR3 coding DNA: TGTGCCAGCAGTCTTAGCACAGATACGCAGTATTTT. Translating it yields CASSLSTDTQYF.

The V and J genes are TRBV7-2 and TRBJ2-3; 9 bases map to TRBD2. The CDR3 contains 16 residues. With 1 base clipped from V and 11 bases from J, the junction kept 13 bases outside the gene matches. Germline assignment: CDR1 SGHTA and CDR2 FQGNSA. The CDR3 here is CASSLGGAGGPLGQYF. CDR3 DNA sequence: TGTGCCAGCAGCTTAGGTGGGGCGGGAGGGCCCTTGGGGCAGTATTTT.

This sequence joins TRBV6-5 and TRBJ1-2; 8 bases match TRBD1. The trim removed 7 bases at V and 0 bases at J, leaving 4 bases unmatched. The germline CDR1 and CDR2 sequences are MNHEY and SVGAGI. The CDR3 runs 14 residues. The CDR3 DNA is TGTGCCAGCACTAAGACAGGGGCTAACTATGGCTACACCTTC. Protein product: CASTKTGANYGYTF.

The V and J genes are TRBV5-5 and TRBJ2-5; TRBD2 is a possible D gene (5 bases). Between the trimmed V and J ends, which lost 0 bases and 3 bases, there was a span of 9 bases. The CDR3 spans 14 residues. Germline CDR1 is SGHKS and CDR2 is YYEKEE (reference sequence). The CDR3 DNA reads as TGTGCCAGCAGCTTGGCCGCCGGGGAAGAGACCCAGTACTTC. This encodes CASSLAAGEETQYF.

The rearrangement uses TRBV11-3 and TRBJ1-1; D perhaps matches TRBD1 (5 bases). The CDR3 spans 12 residues. Trimming left V 5 bases short and J 5 bases short, with 9 bases between. Germline assignment: CDR1 SGHNT and CDR2 YENEEA. The CDR3 reads CASSLGQTEAFF. CDR3 DNA sequence: TGTGCCAGCAGCCTAGGACAAACTGAAGCTTTCTTT.

The chain combines TRBV5-1 with TRBJ1-1; 7 nucleotides match TRBD1. Germline lookup yields CDR1 SGHRS and CDR2 YFSETQ. J was trimmed by 10 bases and V by 3 bases; bases with no gene match: 18. The CDR3 is made up of 16 amino acids. The CDR3 here is CASSSRLDRRDGGAFF. The DNA for the CDR3 is TGCGCCAGCAGCTCCCGGCTGGACAGGCGAGATGGGGGAGCTTTCTTT.

CDR3 sequence reads: CASSVVGAGVTDTQYF. CDR3 coding DNA: TGTGCCAGCAGCGTAGTCGGGGCGGGAGTGACAGATACGCAGTATTTT. This sequence joins TRBV9 and TRBJ2-3; 7 nucleotides agree with TRBD2. CDR1 and CDR2 from the germline V gene are SGDLS and YYNGEE. V shed 0 bases, J shed 3 bases, and the junction held 7 bases outside the gene matches. CDR3 length: 16 residues.

This rearrangement joins TRBV7-9 to TRBJ1-2; D is ambiguous. Trimming took 2 bases from V and 5 from J, leaving 9 bases between them. CDR1 SEHNR and CDR2 FQNEAQ come from the germline V gene (reference sequence). The CDR3 runs to 13 residues. The CDR3 region is CASSLSELYGYTF. CDR3 sequence (DNA): TGTGCCAGCAGCTTAAGTGAGTTGTATGGCTACACCTTC.

CDR3 in DNA: TGTGCCAGTAGTATTATGGCCAGGGTGGTCGCCGGGGAGCTGTTTTTT. Amino acids: CASSIMARVVAGELFF. The V gene is TRBV19, the J gene TRBJ2-2; D might be TRBD1 (5 bases). This CDR3 is 16 amino acids long. The V gene's germline CDR1 is LNHDA and CDR2 SQIVND (reference sequence). V lost 3 bases to trimming and J lost 6 bases, with 17 bases between them. The full variable domain, in which reference TRBV19 and TRBJ2-2 provide the parts outside the CDR3, is DGGITQSPKYLFRKEGQNVTLSCEQNLNHDAMYWYRQDPGQGLRLIYYSQIVNDFQKGDIAEGYSVSREKKESFPLTVTSAQKNPTAFYLCASSIMARVVAGELFFGEGSRLTVL.

The CDR3 nucleotides read TGTGCCACCAGTGAACCTACAGGGGGCCCGGTCCGAGATAATTCACCCCTCCACTTT. This encodes CATSEPTGGPVRDNSPLHF. The genes are TRBV24-1 and TRBJ1-6; 9 nucleotides align to TRBD1. Germline-derived CDR1 and CDR2 are KGHDR and SFDVKD. V lost 4 bases and J lost 5; bases outside the gene matches: 14. The CDR3 loop spans 19 amino acids.

This clone appeared a single time. V usage is TRBV9 and J usage is TRBJ1-6; the match to TRBD1 covers 8 bases. With 4 bases clipped from V and 9 bases from J, the junction kept 18 bases outside the gene matches. Looked up from germline, CDR1 is SGDLS and CDR2 is YYNGEE. This CDR3 is 18 amino acids long. The chain's CDR3 is CASSPGTGVAGVISPLHF. The CDR3 DNA is TGTGCCAGCAGCCCCGGGACAGGAGTTGCAGGGGTAATTTCACCCCTCCACTTT.

This chain joins TRBV19 and TRBJ2-7; no firm D call. V shed 3 bases and J shed 5 bases, with 14 bases lying between them. This CDR3 is built from 14 residues. Germline V CDR1 and CDR2: LNHDA, SQIVND (reference sequence). Written as DNA, the CDR3 is TGTGCCAGTAGTATCTACCAGCGCCCAGACGAGCAGTACTTC. Protein product: CASSIYQRPDEQYF.

The chain combines TRBV3-1 (or the pseudogene TRBV3-2) with TRBJ2-1; D possibly corresponds to TRBD2 (8 bases). Germline V gene data show CDR1 as LGHDT and CDR2 as YNNKEL (reference sequence). Trimming pared 1 base from V and 4 bases from J, leaving 20 bases between. This CDR3 comprises 18 residues. CDR3 amino acids: CASSQVLFRGGQYNEQFF. CDR3 bases: TGTGCCAGCAGCCAAGTACTCTTTCGGGGGGGACAGTACAATGAGCAGTTCTTC.

V gene TRBV15 combines with J gene TRBJ2-3; tentative D call: TRBD1 (6 bases). V was pared by 2 bases and J by 2 bases, with 11 bases between. Germline CDR1 reads LNHNV; CDR2 reads YYDKDF (reference sequence). This CDR3 is 15 amino acids long. CDR3 residues: CATSRLGQTTDTQYF. CDR3 DNA: TGTGCCACCAGCAGACTCGGACAGACCACAGATACGCAGTATTTT.

The CDR3 reads CASSEYQLALPYF. CDR3 sequence (DNA): TGTGCCAGCAGTGAATACCAACTAGCTCTACCGTACTTC. The rearrangement joins TRBV25-1 to TRBJ2-5, with a tentative D call TRBD2 (6 bases). This CDR3 has 13 residues. In germline, CDR1 is MGHDK, CDR2 SYGVNS. V lost 0 bases and J lost 13, with 15 bases in between.

This sequence joins TRBV24-1 and TRBJ2-3, with no clear D. Germline V gives CDR1 KGHDR, CDR2 SFDVKD. The CDR3 covers 17 residues. V was cut by 2 bases and J by 2 bases, with 16 bases left in between. CDR3 sequence reads: CATSDSRGLEATDTQYF. DNA for the CDR3: TGTGCCACCAGTGATTCAAGAGGATTAGAGGCCACAGATACGCAGTATTTT.

The chain uses TRBV4-3 and TRBJ1-1; TRBD1 matches at 8 bases. Germline V lookup: CDR1 LGHNA, CDR2 YSLEER. V shed 0 bases and J 3 bases; nucleotides not matched to a gene: 3. The length of the CDR3 is 15 residues. The CDR3 DNA reads TGCGCCAGCAGCCAAGAGAACAGGGGGGACACTGAAGCTTTCTTT. It specifies CASSQENRGDTEAFF.

The chain couples TRBV7-3 to TRBJ1-1, with TRBD1 matching over 8 bases. The ends lost 5 bases at V and 11 bases at J; junction bases unmatched: 10. Germline V lookup: CDR1 SGHTA, CDR2 FQGTGA. This CDR3 region has 13 residues. The DNA of the CDR3 is TGTGCCAGCAGCCCGATGACAGGGGAGGAGGCTTTCTTT. It yields the protein CASSPMTGEEAFF.

This sequence joins TRBV15 and TRBJ2-1, with 7 bases that match TRBD1. Germline V gene data show CDR1 as LNHNV and CDR2 as YYDKDF (reference sequence). V dropped 3 bases and J dropped 3; count of bases not matched to a gene: 8. This CDR3 contains 16 residues. CDR3 protein: CATSRETGRNYNEQFF. In DNA, the CDR3 is TGTGCCACCAGCAGGGAGACAGGGAGAAACTACAATGAGCAGTTCTTC.

The rearrangement uses TRBV5-1 and TRBJ2-1, with 10 positions matching TRBD1. The CDR3 length is 17 residues. The trim removed 5 bases at V and 8 bases at J, leaving 16 bases unmatched. The germline CDR1 and CDR2 sequences are SGHRS and YFSETQ. The CDR3, as DNA: TGCGCCAGCAGTCAGCGACAGGGGGCGCGTAGCTTGTATGAGCAGTTCTTC. Translation: CASSQRQGARSLYEQFF.

This clone was detected only once. V usage is TRBV2 and J usage is TRBJ2-2, with a tentative D call TRBD1 (6 bases). Germline CDR1 is SNHLY and CDR2 is FYNNEI. Between the trimmed V and J ends, which lost 9 bases and 4 bases, there was a span of 15 bases. CDR3 length: 14 amino acids. The CDR3 region has the DNA TGTGCCAGGGGCCTTGAGGGGGTCACCGGGGAGCTGTTTTTT. Residues: CARGLEGVTGELFF. Complete variable domain (other parts from reference TRBV2 and TRBJ2-2): EPEVTQTPSHQVTQMGQEVILRCVPISNHLYFYWYRQILGQKVEFLVSFYNNEISEKSEIFDDQFSVERPDGSNFTLKIRSTKLEDSAMYFCARGLEGVTGELFFGEGSRLTVL.

The chain links TRBV7-2 to TRBJ1-5; 7 nucleotides agree with TRBD1. Losses at the gene ends were 6 bases for V and 6 bases for J; bases not matched to a gene: 11. Looked up from germline, CDR1 is SGHTA and CDR2 is FQGNSA. The CDR3 totals 15 residues. CDR3 coding DNA: TGTGCCAGCAGACAAACAGGGGTGTTAGGTCAGCCCCAGCATTTT. As protein: CASRQTGVLGQPQHF.

The V and J genes are TRBV24-1 and TRBJ1-2, with D possibly TRBD1 on 5 matching bases. CDR1 is KGHDR and CDR2 is SFDVKD in the germline V gene. The CDR3 length is 16 residues. Trimming cost V 4 bases and J 1 base, with 15 bases left between them. CDR3 nucleotide sequence: TGTGCCACCAGTGACCCTAGGACACCTGATAACTATGGCTACACCTTC. Its protein product is CATSDPRTPDNYGYTF.

The V call is TRBV5-6, the J call TRBJ1-2; D is possibly TRBD1 (5 bases). V was shortened by 5 bases and J by 4 bases, with 12 bases between the two germline ends. This CDR3 contains 13 residues. Germline CDR1 SGHDT, CDR2 YYEEEE. The CDR3 DNA reads TGTGCCAGCAGGGGAAAGGGACTCTATGGCTACACCTTC. As protein: CASRGKGLYGYTF.

V is TRBV21-1 and J is TRBJ1-3; no DNA check was done on the table's D call, TRBD1. TRBV21-1 is a documented pseudogene. The CDR3 consists of 18 residues. In DNA form, the CDR3 reads TGTGCCAGCAGCAAATTCACTGACAGGGCCAGCTCTGGAAACACCATATATTTT. Translated, it gives CASSKFTDRASSGNTIYF.

The chain uses TRBV7-9 and TRBJ1-1, with D hard to call. Deletions cut 9 bases from V and 11 bases from J, with 7 bases between. The CDR3 is 8 amino acids. Germline assignment: CDR1 SEHNR and CDR2 FQNEAQ (reference sequence). DNA for the CDR3: TGTGCCAGTCCGGAGGCTTTCTTT. It yields the protein CASPEAFF.

The rearrangement joins TRBV23-1 to TRBJ1-2, with TRBD1 identical over 7 bases. TRBV23-1 is given ORF status, its function remaining uncertain. V shed 0 bases and J 8 bases; nucleotides not matched to a gene: 21. The CDR3 runs 19 residues. DNA for the CDR3: TGCGCCAGCAGTCAATCAGGACAGGTCTTTAACTATGGAGGTGACGGCTACACCTTC. It encodes CASSQSGQVFNYGGDGYTF.

The V and J genes are TRBV7-2 and TRBJ2-1; D perhaps matches TRBD2 (6 bases). The ends were cut back, 3 bases at V and 2 bases at J, with 11 bases in the middle. CDR1 SGHTA and CDR2 FQGNSA come from the germline V gene. The CDR3 covers 15 residues. CDR3 region: CASSFAPGAYNEQFF. The CDR3 DNA follows: TGTGCCAGCAGCTTTGCACCGGGAGCCTACAATGAGCAGTTCTTC.

The J gene is TRBJ1-2, the V gene TRBV12-5; TRBD1 aligns across 8 bases. There are 16 residues in the CDR3. The germline V gene encodes CDR1 LGHNT and CDR2 FRNRAP. V trimming: 4 bases; J trimming: 4 bases; junction bases outside the gene matches: 11. This CDR3 is CASGSMTGVEIYGYTF. The CDR3 coding sequence is TGTGCTAGTGGTTCGATGACAGGGGTAGAGATCTATGGCTACACCTTC. Complete variable domain (other parts from reference TRBV12-5 and TRBJ1-2): DARVTQTPRHKVTEMGQEVTMRCQPILGHNTVFWYRQTMMQGLELLAYFRNRAPLDDSGMPKDRFSAEMPDATLATLKIQPSEPRDSAVYFCASGSMTGVEIYGYTFGSGTRLTVV.

The chain employs TRBV6-5 and TRBJ1-1; D might be TRBD1 (5 bases). V shed 0 bases and J shed 0 bases, with 11 bases lying between them. Germline V gene data show CDR1 as MNHEY and CDR2 as SVGAGI. The CDR3 runs to 16 residues. CDR3 sequence reads: CASSYSNGALNTEAFF. Here the CDR3 DNA reads TGTGCCAGCAGTTACTCGAATGGGGCGCTGAACACTGAAGCTTTCTTT.